One sample yielded the 17 T cell receptor beta chains listed below, sequenced in a study of tumor-infiltrating lymphocytes in primary liver carcinoma. With 400 to 550 ng total RNA as template and a constant-region primer, TCR beta cDNA was made. Construction of TCR beta libraries relied on three successive nested multiplex PCR rounds employing slightly modified ARM-PCR. The two initial PCR rounds, approximately 10 cycles each, used TRBV1-TRBV30 forward and C-beta reverse primers. TCRdb independently ran MiXCR on the multiplex PCR reads; one entry per CDR3 protein. This table has more than 90,000 distinct CDR3 sequences, around two thirds appearing once. Without any cell sorting, roughly 20-30 mg of bulk tissue yielded co-extracted RNA and DNA. Sequencing was performed on liver tumor tissue from sampling region 2. Subset noted: tumor region T2, inferior pole. The receptors were gathered from a woman aged 60-75 years with primary liver carcinoma and hepatitis B virus infection.

This clonotype was observed a few times. J is TRBJ1-5 and V is TRBV28; TRBD1 might be the D (6 bases). This CDR3 is 13 amino acids long. Trimming removed 3 bases from V and 6 bases from J, with 9 bases in between. Germline V gives CDR1 MDHEN, CDR2 SYDVKM. The CDR3 is CASSFPGVQPQHF. The CDR3 DNA sequence: TGTGCCAGCAGTTTTCCAGGGGTTCAGCCCCAGCATTTT.

This clonotype was seen ten or more times. This chain connects TRBV6-5 to TRBJ1-1; no clear D gene. Per the germline V gene, CDR1 is MNHEY and CDR2 is SVGAGI. Trimming removed 4 bases from V and 6 bases from J, with 15 bases in between. CDR3 length: 14 amino acids. CDR3 loop: CASSLLALGAEAFF. Written as DNA, the CDR3 is TGTGCCAGCAGTTTATTAGCGCTCGGCGCTGAAGCTTTCTTT.

In its sample, this clonotype was seen a few times. The chain combines TRBV29-1 with TRBJ2-3, with D unresolved. Per germline, CDR1 SQVTM and CDR2 ANQGSEA. The V end was cut by 2 bases, the J end by 4 bases, with 7 bases between. CDR3 length: 12 amino acids. The CDR3 spells CSVESSPDTQYF. CDR3 nucleotide sequence: TGCAGCGTTGAAAGCAGTCCAGATACGCAGTATTTT.

The chain links TRBV19 to TRBJ2-7; 9 nucleotides align to TRBD1. The CDR3 sequence is 14 residues long. The junction had 5 bases not matched to a gene; V was cut back by 6 bases and J by 2 bases. CDR1 is LNHDA and CDR2 is SQIVND in the germline V gene (reference sequence). CDR3 region: CASSAWDRAYEQYF. Written as DNA, the CDR3 is TGTGCCAGTAGCGCGTGGGACAGGGCCTACGAGCAGTACTTC.

The gene calls are TRBV11-2 and TRBJ2-7; D gene uncertain. The length of the CDR3 is 17 residues. CDR1 and CDR2 (germline): SGHAT, FQNNGV. V was shortened by 5 bases and J by 0 bases, with 20 bases between the two germline ends. CDR3 protein: CASSPDFPRWGSYEQYF. CDR3 DNA sequence: TGTGCCAGCAGCCCCGACTTCCCTCGGTGGGGCTCCTACGAGCAGTACTTC.

Concerning this clonotype itself: A much larger clone is a single base away; this may be a read error. The DNA for the CDR3 is TGTGTCAGCAGTACCGTAGGGGGGGGGCAGGACTATGGCTACACCTTC. It codes for CVSSTVGGGQDYGYTF. The genes are TRBV28 and TRBJ1-2, with D tentatively TRBD1 (6 bases). CDR1 and CDR2 from the germline V gene are MDHEN and SYDVKM. CDR3 length: 16 amino acids.

Details on this clonotype: The final CDR3 position lacks the conserved phenylalanine or tryptophan, pointing to a likely read error. The DNA is left out, because the CDR3 cannot be placed on it with certainty; the CDR3 is given as TCRdb lists it. The chain joins TRBV11-2 to TRBJ1-2. Germline-derived CDR1 and CDR2 are SGHAT and FQNNGV. A total of 14 residues make up the CDR3, ends included. The CDR3: CASSLEPTNYGHTI.

The chain recombines TRBV5-1 with TRBJ1-2, with unresolved D. The CDR3 loop spans 15 amino acids. Germline lookup yields CDR1 SGHRS and CDR2 YFSETQ. V dropped 4 bases and J dropped 3 bases, with 16 bases sitting between them. The chain's CDR3 is CASSPAGWEYYGYTF. DNA of the CDR3: TGCGCCAGCAGCCCTGCTGGGTGGGAGTACTATGGCTACACCTTC. The full variable domain, completed using reference TRBV5-1 and TRBJ1-2, is KAGVTQTPRYLIKTRGQQVTLSCSPISGHRSVSWYQQTPGQGLQFLFEYFSETQRNKGNFPGRFSGRQFSNSRSEMNVSTLELGDSALYLCASSPAGWEYYGYTFGSGTRLTVV.

As to this clonotype: One junction end does not reproduce the germline sequence, and a read error may be involved. The chain is built from TRBV11-2 and TRBJ1-1, with 7 bases fitting TRBD1. CDR1 and CDR2 (germline): SGHAT, FQNNGV. This CDR3 has 14 residues. The CDR3 DNA is TGTGCCTGCAGGACCCTAGGACAGGACGGTGAAGCTTTCTTT. This translates into CACRTLGQDGEAFF.

Concerning this clonotype: The junction differs from germline at one of its ends, possibly a read error. V is TRBV7-8 and J is TRBJ2-7, with D perhaps matching TRBD1 (5 bases). CDR3 length: 14 amino acids. In germline, CDR1 is SGHVS, CDR2 FQNEAQ. The DNA for the CDR3 is TGTGCCAGCAGCTTAAGGTGGGGCTCCTACGACCAGTATTTC. It codes for CASSLRWGSYDQYF.

This clonotype showed up just a few times. The final CDR3 position lacks the conserved phenylalanine or tryptophan, pointing to a likely read error. The V gene is TRBV6-6, the J gene TRBJ2-7, with 7 bases lining up with TRBD1. Germline V lookup: CDR1 MNHNY, CDR2 SVGAGI (reference sequence). The CDR3 runs 14 residues. The trim removed 2 bases at V and 4 bases at J, leaving 5 bases unmatched. This CDR3 reads CASSYGTEGYEQYI. The CDR3 DNA sequence: TGTGCCAGCAGTTACGGGACAGAGGGGTACGAGCAGTACATC.

The chain is built from TRBV28 and TRBJ2-5, with D possibly TRBD2 on 6 matching bases. The germline V gene has CDR1 MDHEN and CDR2 SYDVKM. V was shortened by 5 bases and J by 2 bases, with 12 bases between the two germline ends. The CDR3 is made up of 14 amino acids. DNA for the CDR3: TGTGCCAGCAGTCCCCCTAGCGTACAAGAGACCCAGTACTTC. This sequence encodes CASSPPSVQETQYF.

As to this clonotype: Relative to the germline gene, one junction end is altered; a read error may explain this. In nucleotides, the CDR3 is TGTCCCAGCAGGCAAGGACCGGGACTAGCAGCCATGGAGGAGTTCTTC. It translates to CPSRQGPGLAAMEEFF. The chain links TRBV4-2 to TRBJ2-1; 9 bases match TRBD2. The CDR3 length is 16 residues. Germline values: CDR1 LGHNA, CDR2 YNFKEQ.

This clonotype was seen at least ten times. The chain joins TRBV5-4 to TRBJ2-3; TRBD2 aligns across 8 bases. The length of the CDR3 is 15 residues. Looked up from germline, CDR1 is SGHNT and CDR2 is YYREEE (reference sequence). Losses at the gene ends were 3 bases for V and 1 base for J; bases not matched to a gene: 4. For the CDR3, the DNA is TGTGCCAGCAGCTATCTGACTAGCGGCACAGATACGCAGTATTTT. Protein: CASSYLTSGTDTQYF.

In its sample, this clonotype was seen many times. One junction end does not reproduce the germline sequence, and a read error may be involved. This chain joins TRBV29-1 and TRBJ1-1; D not resolved. The CDR3 extends over 10 amino acids. The V gene's germline CDR1 is SQVTM and CDR2 ANQGSEA. The CDR3: CSVVNTEASF. The CDR3 DNA reads TGCAGCGTAGTGAACACTGAAGCTTCCTTT.

The chain employs TRBV11-2 and TRBJ1-6; no firm D call. Germline-derived CDR1 and CDR2 are SGHAT and FQNNGV. Trimming pared 2 bases from V and 15 bases from J, leaving 17 bases between. The CDR3 length is 14 residues. The CDR3 DNA sequence: TGTGCCAGCAGCTTAAGCGCCCAGGATTCATTCCTCCACTTT. It encodes CASSLSAQDSFLHF.

A word on this clonotype: As the CDR3 is not closed by the conserved phenylalanine or tryptophan, this likely results from a read error. It is unclear where the CDR3 begins or ends on the DNA, so no DNA is shown, and the CDR3 is as TCRdb lists it. This chain joins TRBV12-3 or TRBV12-4 and TRBJ1-3. The CDR3 totals 15 residues, both ends included. The CDR3 sequence: CASSLEGRPGNTMYL.